The present T cell receptor (beta chain) was sequenced within a study of OX40 agonist ivuxolimab in advanced cancers. Background on the study: Ivuxolimab was delivered to patients intravenously every 2 weeks at doses spanning 0.01 to 10 mg/kg. Dose-escalation patients' cancers were hepatocellular carcinoma, melanoma, renal cell or head and neck cancer.

Sequenced by immunoSEQ multiplex PCR; TCRdb stores in-frame clones only, minus some. The table includes just under 20,000 clones, around 82% detected once. The V and J ends lost 0 bases and 7 bases respectively, with 4 bases between them. The CDR3 extends over 12 amino acids. Germline V lookup: CDR1 SGDLS, CDR2 YYNGEE. This sequence originates from an adult with an advanced solid tumor such as melanoma, head and neck, liver or kidney cancer. Sequencing used CD4+ or CD8+ T cells sorted from blood, obtained in a trial of the OX40 agonist ivuxolimab. The V gene is TRBV9, the J gene TRBJ2-2; D not resolved. The CDR3 DNA sequence: TGTGCCAGCAGCGTAGTTGGCGGGGAGCTGTTTTTT. Amino acid sequence: CASSVVGGELFF.